The 8 T cell receptor beta chains reported below all come from one sample, sequenced in a study of blood T cell repertoires in COVID-19. Sequencing was performed with immunoSEQ multiplex PCR; in TCRdb, only in-frame clones are kept and a portion is missing. The sample holds approximately 59,000 clones, more than 75% seen once. Sequenced sample: peripheral blood. These receptor sequences come from a man aged 35 to 55 with active COVID-19.

This clone has a single count. The chain recombines TRBV6-5 with TRBJ2-2; 11 bases match TRBD2. The V segment lost 7 bases and the J segment 5 bases; nucleotides outside the gene matches: 6. CDR3 length equals 15 residues. CDR1 and CDR2 (germline): MNHEY, SVGAGI. CDR3 in DNA: TGTGCCAGCAATAGCGGGAGGGCCGGGACCGGGGAGCTGTTTTTT. Translated: CASNSGRAGTGELFF.

The CDR3 region has the DNA TGTGCCAGCAGCCAGGTGGGACTAGCGGGAGGGCAGGCAGATACGCAGTATTTT. This encodes CASSQVGLAGGQADTQYF. The J gene is TRBJ2-3, the V gene TRBV5-6; 16 positions match TRBD2. V dropped 4 bases and J dropped 4; count of bases not matched to a gene: 9. The CDR3 contains 18 residues. CDR1 and CDR2 from the germline V gene are SGHDT and YYEEEE.

The V and J genes are TRBV5-6 and TRBJ2-7; 7 bases are shared with TRBD1. CDR1 SGHDT and CDR2 YYEEEE come from the germline V gene. This CDR3 region has 16 residues. V was clipped by 3 bases and J by 0 bases; unmatched bases: 9. DNA of the CDR3: TGTGCCAGCAGCTATGATCCGGGGACAGCCTCCTACGAGCAGTACTTC. Amino acid sequence: CASSYDPGTASYEQYF.

V gene TRBV30 combines with J gene TRBJ2-3; 11 bases map to TRBD2. Germline-derived CDR1 and CDR2 are GTSNPN and SVGIG (reference sequence). The length of the CDR3 is 13 residues. With 3 bases clipped from V and 6 bases from J, the junction kept 2 bases outside the gene matches. CDR3 residues: CAWRLAGGDTQYF. The CDR3 DNA follows: TGTGCCTGGAGGTTAGCGGGGGGGGATACGCAGTATTTT.

V usage is TRBV2 and J usage is TRBJ1-2; D gene uncertain. The V and J ends lost 7 bases and 8 bases respectively, with 14 bases between them. This CDR3 contains 12 residues. Per the germline V gene, CDR1 is SNHLY and CDR2 is FYNNEI. CDR3 region: CASIWRAGGYTF. DNA of the CDR3: TGTGCCAGCATTTGGAGGGCCGGGGGCTACACCTTC.

The CDR3 sequence is CASSMGAANYGYTF. The CDR3 DNA reads as TGTGCCAGTAGTATGGGGGCGGCTAACTATGGCTACACCTTC. The chain links TRBV19 to TRBJ1-2; D might be TRBD1 (6 bases). This CDR3 has 14 amino acids. CDR1 LNHDA and CDR2 SQIVND come from the germline V gene (reference sequence). The V end lost 3 bases, the J end lost 0 bases, and 8 bases lay between the germline ends.

The chain is built from TRBV13 and TRBJ2-7; TRBD2 aligns across 13 bases. CDR1 and CDR2 from the germline V gene are PRHDT and FYEKMQ (reference sequence). This CDR3 has 16 residues. The V gene end was trimmed by 4 bases and the J gene end by 8 bases; junction bases not matched to a gene: 11. The CDR3 sequence is CASSYAPGLAGEQQYF. Written as DNA, the CDR3 is TGTGCCAGCAGCTACGCCCCTGGACTAGCGGGAGAGCAGCAGTACTTC.

The chain employs TRBV19 and TRBJ1-5; no definite D call. CDR3 length: 14 residues. V was cut by 5 bases and J by 5 bases, with 13 bases left in between. Germline values: CDR1 LNHDA, CDR2 SQIVND (reference sequence). The CDR3 loop is CASSPITDYQPQHF. In DNA form, the CDR3 reads TGTGCCAGTAGTCCCATAACGGACTATCAGCCCCAGCATTTT.